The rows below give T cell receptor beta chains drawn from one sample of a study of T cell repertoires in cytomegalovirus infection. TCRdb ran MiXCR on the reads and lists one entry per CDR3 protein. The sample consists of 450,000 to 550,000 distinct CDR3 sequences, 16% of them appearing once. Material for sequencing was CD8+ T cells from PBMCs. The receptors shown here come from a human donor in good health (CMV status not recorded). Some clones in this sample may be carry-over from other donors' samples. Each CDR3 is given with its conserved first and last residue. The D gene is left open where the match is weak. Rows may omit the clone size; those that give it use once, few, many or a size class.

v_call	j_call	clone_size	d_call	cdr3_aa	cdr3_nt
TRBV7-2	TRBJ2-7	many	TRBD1	CASSLGSQGIHEQYF	TGTGCCAGCAGCTTAGGATCACAGGGGATACACGAGCAGTACTTC
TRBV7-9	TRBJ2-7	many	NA	CASSPTINRYEQYF	TGTGCCAGCAGTCCGACCATCAACAGGTACGAGCAGTACTTC
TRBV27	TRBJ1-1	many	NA	CASTSGAGLNTEAFF	TGTGCCAGCACTAGCGGGGCGGGGTTGAACACTGAAGCTTTCTTT
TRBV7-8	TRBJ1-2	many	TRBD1	CASSTTAPGTGDGYTF	TGTGCCAGCAGCACGACGGCCCCCGGGACAGGGGATGGCTACACCTTC
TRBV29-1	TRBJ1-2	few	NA	CSVDTLGGGGAYGYTF	TGCAGCGTTGATACCCTAGGGGGGGGCGGTGCCTATGGCTACACCTTC
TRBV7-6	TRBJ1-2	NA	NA	CASSLGRQAGGYGYTF	TGTGCCAGCAGCTTAGGCAGACAGGCCGGGGGCTATGGCTACACCTTC
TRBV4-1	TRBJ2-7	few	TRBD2	CASSPNLFGVGTSFYEQYF	TGCGCCAGCAGCCCGAACTTATTCGGGGTCGGGACTAGCTTCTACGAGCAGTACTTC
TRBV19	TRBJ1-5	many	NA	CASSHTLGGVHNQPQHF	TGTGCCAGTAGTCATACGTTGGGCGGTGTTCACAATCAGCCCCAGCATTTT
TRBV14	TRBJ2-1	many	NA	CASSPTGYNEQFF	TGTGCCAGCAGCCCGACCGGGTACAATGAGCAGTTCTTC
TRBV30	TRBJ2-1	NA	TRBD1	CAWRPGQLYNEQFF	TGTGCCTGGAGACCGGGACAGCTTTACAATGAGCAGTTCTTC
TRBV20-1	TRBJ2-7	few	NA	CSARALGPSYEQYF	TGCAGTGCTAGAGCTCTAGGACCGTCCTACGAGCAGTACTTC
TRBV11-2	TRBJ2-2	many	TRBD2	CASSLDPRTSGSSNTGELFF	TGTGCCAGCAGCTTAGATCCGAGGACTAGCGGGTCTTCGAACACCGGGGAGCTGTTTTTT
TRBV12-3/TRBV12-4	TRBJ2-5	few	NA	CASSPRGEGEQETQYF	TGTGCCAGCAGTCCCAGGGGGGAGGGGGAGCAAGAGACCCAGTACTTC
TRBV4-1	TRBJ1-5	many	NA	CASSQGGGLSNQPQHF	TGCGCCAGCAGCCAAGGGGGGGGTCTTAGCAATCAGCCCCAGCATTTT
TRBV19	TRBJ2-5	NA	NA	CASSISPQKRLGAAAQETQYF	TGTGCCAGTAGTATATCCCCGCAAAAGCGGCTCGGGGCGGCTGCACAAGAGACCCAGTACTTC
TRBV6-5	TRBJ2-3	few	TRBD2	CASSRFDAGGSTDTQYF	TGTGCCAGCAGTAGGTTCGACGCGGGAGGATCCACAGATACGCAGTATTTT
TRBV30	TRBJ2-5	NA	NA	CACATGIGETQYF	TGTGCCTGCGCCACCGGGATTGGGGAGACCCAGTACTTC
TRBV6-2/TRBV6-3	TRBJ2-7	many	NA	CASSYELGVSYEQYF	TGTGCCAGCAGTTACGAACTAGGGGTCTCCTACGAGCAGTACTTC
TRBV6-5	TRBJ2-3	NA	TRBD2	CASSYSVAGGPADTQYF	TGTGCCAGCAGTTACTCGGTGGCGGGAGGGCCGGCAGATACGCAGTATTTT
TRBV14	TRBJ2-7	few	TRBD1	CASSPGRDRGGEQYF	TGTGCCAGCAGCCCGGGAAGGGACAGGGGAGGGGAGCAGTACTTC
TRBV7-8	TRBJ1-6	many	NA	CASRRRAPNSPLHF	TGTGCCAGCAGGCGCAGGGCCCCCAATTCACCCCTCCACTTT
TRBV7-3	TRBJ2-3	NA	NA	CASSVMGTDTQYF	TGTGCCAGCTCGGTTATGGGCACAGATACGCAGTATTTT
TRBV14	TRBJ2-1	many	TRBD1	CASSQRGGTGWFNEQFF	TGTGCCAGCAGCCAACGGGGAGGGACAGGGTGGTTCAATGAGCAGTTCTTC
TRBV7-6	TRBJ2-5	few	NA	CASTGLQLHEETQYF	TGTGCCAGCACGGGTCTCCAACTTCATGAAGAGACCCAGTACTTC
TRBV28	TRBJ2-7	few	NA	CASSHNSGYEQYF	TGTGCCAGCAGCCATAACTCGGGCTACGAGCAGTACTTC
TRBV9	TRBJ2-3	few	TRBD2	CASSSSRLAGEASTDTQYF	TGTGCCAGCAGCTCGTCCAGACTAGCGGGAGAAGCTAGCACAGATACGCAGTATTTT
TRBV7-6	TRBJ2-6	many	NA	CASSFAVAENPGANVLTF	TGTGCCAGCAGCTTCGCCGTAGCGGAGAACCCCGGGGCCAACGTCCTGACTTTC
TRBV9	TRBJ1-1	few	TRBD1	CASSVSGGSNTEAFF	TGTGCCAGCAGCGTCTCAGGGGGCTCGAACACTGAAGCTTTCTTT
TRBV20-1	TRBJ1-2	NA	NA	CSARWNTF	TGCAGTGCTCGGTGGAACACCTTC
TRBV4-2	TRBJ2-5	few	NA	CASSQEGFVETQYF	TGTGCCAGCAGCCAAGAGGGGTTCGTTGAGACCCAGTACTTC
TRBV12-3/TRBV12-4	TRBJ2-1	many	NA	CASSTLDTSTTTPTLRSYNEQFF	TGTGCCAGCAGTACCCTAGATACTAGCACGACAACCCCTACCCTCAGGTCCTACAATGAGCAGTTCTTC
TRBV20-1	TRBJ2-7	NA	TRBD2	CSARESGKTYEQYF	TGCAGTGCTAGAGAGAGCGGGAAGACCTACGAGCAGTACTTC
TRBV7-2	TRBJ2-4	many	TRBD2	CASSLGLAGGLTKNIQYF	TGTGCCAGCAGCTTGGGACTAGCGGGGGGGTTAACCAAAAACATTCAGTACTTC
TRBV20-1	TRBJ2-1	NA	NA	CSARSPPDYEQFF	TGCAGTGCCCGAAGCCCACCTGACTATGAGCAGTTCTTC
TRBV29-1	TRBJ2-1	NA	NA	CSVVSTRRNEQFF	TGCAGCGTTGTCTCGACTAGACGGAATGAGCAGTTCTTC
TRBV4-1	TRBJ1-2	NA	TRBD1	CASSQERGLGGVFGYTF	TGCGCCAGCAGCCAAGAAAGGGGATTAGGGGGCGTTTTCGGCTACACCTTC
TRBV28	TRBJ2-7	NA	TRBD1	CASSLARDRTYEQYF	TGTGCCAGCAGTTTAGCTCGGGACAGGACCTACGAGCAGTACTTC
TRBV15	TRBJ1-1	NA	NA	CATGGAGMNTEAFF	TGTGCCACCGGTGGGGCGGGTATGAACACTGAAGCTTTCTTT
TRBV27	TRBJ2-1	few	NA	CASSSGHYNEQFF	TGTGCCAGCAGTTCCGGACACTACAATGAGCAGTTCTTC
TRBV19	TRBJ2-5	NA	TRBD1	CASRSTGGQETQYF	TGTGCCAGTAGATCGACAGGGGGCCAAGAGACCCAGTACTTC
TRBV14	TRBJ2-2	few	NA	CASSQELRRAPNTGELFF	TGTGCCAGCAGCCAAGAATTACGGCGGGCTCCGAACACCGGGGAGCTGTTTTTT
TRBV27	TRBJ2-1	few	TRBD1	CASSQGAVEQFF	TGTGCCAGCAGTCAGGGGGCGGTTGAGCAGTTCTTC
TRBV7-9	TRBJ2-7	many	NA	CASSSGTLYEQYF	TGTGCCAGCAGCTCGGGGACTCTCTACGAGCAGTACTTC
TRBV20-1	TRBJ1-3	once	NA	CSARGQGPGNTIYF	TGCAGTGCTAGGGGGCAGGGCCCTGGAAACACCATATATTTT
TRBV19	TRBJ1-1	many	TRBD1	CASSTPGTGGRYTEAFF	TGTGCCAGTAGTACCCCCGGGACAGGGGGTAGGTACACTGAAGCTTTCTTT
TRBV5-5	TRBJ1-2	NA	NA	CASSLEQSGFWGYTF	TGTGCCAGCAGCTTGGAACAGTCCGGTTTTTGGGGCTACACCTTC
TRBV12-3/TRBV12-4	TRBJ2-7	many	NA	CASSPTGTIYEQYF	TGTGCCAGCAGTCCTACAGGGACGATCTACGAGCAGTACTTC
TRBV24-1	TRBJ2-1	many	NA	CATSDFLPGPGTEQFF	TGTGCCACCAGTGATTTCCTACCCGGCCCAGGGACAGAGCAGTTCTTC
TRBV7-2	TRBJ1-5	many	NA	CASSQGGMEPQHF	TGTGCCAGCAGTCAAGGGGGGATGGAGCCCCAGCATTTT
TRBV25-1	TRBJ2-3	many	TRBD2	CASSPLAGVITDTQYF	TGTGCCAGCAGTCCCTTAGCGGGGGTCATCACAGATACGCAGTATTTT
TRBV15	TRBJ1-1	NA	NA	CATSRAQDGFEEAFF	TGTGCCACCAGCAGAGCACAGGACGGTTTTGAAGAAGCTTTCTTT
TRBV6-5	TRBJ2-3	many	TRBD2	CASSYSLAGVADTQYF	TGTGCCAGCAGTTACTCCCTAGCGGGAGTTGCAGATACGCAGTATTTT
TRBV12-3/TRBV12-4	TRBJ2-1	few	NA	CASSLGGGTNEQFF	TGTGCCAGCAGTTTAGGCGGGGGCACGAATGAGCAGTTCTTC
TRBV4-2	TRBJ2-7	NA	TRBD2	CASSLSPSGVYEQYF	TGTGCCAGCAGCTTAAGTCCTAGCGGGGTGTACGAGCAGTACTTC
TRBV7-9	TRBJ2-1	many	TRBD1	CASSAPGQGSGEQFF	TGTGCCAGCAGCGCCCCGGGACAGGGTAGTGGTGAGCAGTTCTTC